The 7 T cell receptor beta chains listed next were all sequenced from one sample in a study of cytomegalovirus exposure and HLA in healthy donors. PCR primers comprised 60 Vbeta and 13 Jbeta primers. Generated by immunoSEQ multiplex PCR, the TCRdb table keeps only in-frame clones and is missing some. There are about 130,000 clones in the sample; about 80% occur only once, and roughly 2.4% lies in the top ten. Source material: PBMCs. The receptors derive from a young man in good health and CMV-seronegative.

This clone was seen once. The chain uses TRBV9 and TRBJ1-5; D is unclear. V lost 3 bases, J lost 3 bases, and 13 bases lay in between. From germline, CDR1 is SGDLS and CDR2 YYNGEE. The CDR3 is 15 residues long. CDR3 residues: CASSGVGSYNQPQHF. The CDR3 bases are TGTGCCAGCAGCGGGGTGGGCAGTTACAATCAGCCCCAGCATTTT.

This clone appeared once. CDR3 residues: CASSVGDRVDPGELFF. CDR3 bases: TGTGCCAGCAGCGTAGGGGACAGGGTGGACCCCGGGGAGCTGTTTTTT. The chain has TRBV9 and TRBJ2-2; 9 positions agree with TRBD1. Germline-derived CDR1 and CDR2 are SGDLS and YYNGEE. The V and J ends lost 0 bases and 6 bases, in that order; junction bases with no gene match: 6. CDR3 length: 16 residues.

CDR3: CASSRPSGRPPYEQYF. CDR3 nucleotides: TGCGCCAGCAGCCGTCCGAGCGGGAGGCCTCCCTACGAGCAGTACTTC. This chain connects TRBV4-1 to TRBJ2-7; 9 bases map to TRBD2. CDR1 and CDR2 (germline): MGHRA, YSYEKL. The CDR3 has 16 amino acids. Losses at the gene ends were 4 bases for V and 2 bases for J; bases not matched to a gene: 9.

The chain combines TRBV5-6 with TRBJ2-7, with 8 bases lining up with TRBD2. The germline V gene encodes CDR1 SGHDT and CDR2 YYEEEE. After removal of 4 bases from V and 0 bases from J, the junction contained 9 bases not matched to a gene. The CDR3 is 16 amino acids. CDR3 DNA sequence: TGTGCCAGCAGCCTGATTACTAGCGGAAACTCCTACGAGCAGTACTTC. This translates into CASSLITSGNSYEQYF.

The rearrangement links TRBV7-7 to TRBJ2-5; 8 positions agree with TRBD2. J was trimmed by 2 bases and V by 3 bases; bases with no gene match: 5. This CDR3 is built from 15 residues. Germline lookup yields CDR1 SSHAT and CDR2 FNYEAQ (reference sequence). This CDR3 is CASSFSPSGQETQYF. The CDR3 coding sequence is TGTGCCAGCAGCTTTTCCCCTAGCGGGCAAGAGACCCAGTACTTC.

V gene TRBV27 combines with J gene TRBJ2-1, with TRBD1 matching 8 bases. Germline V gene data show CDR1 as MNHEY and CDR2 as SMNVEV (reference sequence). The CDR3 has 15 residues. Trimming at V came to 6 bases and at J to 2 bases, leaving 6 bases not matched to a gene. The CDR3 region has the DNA TGTGCCAGCAGCTCCGGACAGGGTACCTACAATGAGCAGTTCTTC. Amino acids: CASSSGQGTYNEQFF.

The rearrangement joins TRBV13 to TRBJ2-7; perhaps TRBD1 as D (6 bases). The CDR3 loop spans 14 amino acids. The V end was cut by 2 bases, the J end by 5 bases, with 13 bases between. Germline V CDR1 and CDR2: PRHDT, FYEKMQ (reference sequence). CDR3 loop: CASSLYDRYHEQYF. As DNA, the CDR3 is TGTGCCAGCAGCTTATACGACAGGTATCACGAGCAGTACTTC.